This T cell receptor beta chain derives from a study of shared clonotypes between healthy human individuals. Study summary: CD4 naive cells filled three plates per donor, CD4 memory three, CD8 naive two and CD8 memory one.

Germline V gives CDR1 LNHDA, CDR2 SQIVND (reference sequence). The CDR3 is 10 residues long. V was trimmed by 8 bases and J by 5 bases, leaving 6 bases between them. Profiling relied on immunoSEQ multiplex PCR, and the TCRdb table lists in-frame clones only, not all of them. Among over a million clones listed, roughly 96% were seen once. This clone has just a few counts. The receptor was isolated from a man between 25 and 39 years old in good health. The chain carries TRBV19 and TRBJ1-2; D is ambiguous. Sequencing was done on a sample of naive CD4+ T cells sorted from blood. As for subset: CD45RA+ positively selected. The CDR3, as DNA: TGTGCCAGTTTCGGGTATGGCTACACCTTC. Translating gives CASFGYGYTF.